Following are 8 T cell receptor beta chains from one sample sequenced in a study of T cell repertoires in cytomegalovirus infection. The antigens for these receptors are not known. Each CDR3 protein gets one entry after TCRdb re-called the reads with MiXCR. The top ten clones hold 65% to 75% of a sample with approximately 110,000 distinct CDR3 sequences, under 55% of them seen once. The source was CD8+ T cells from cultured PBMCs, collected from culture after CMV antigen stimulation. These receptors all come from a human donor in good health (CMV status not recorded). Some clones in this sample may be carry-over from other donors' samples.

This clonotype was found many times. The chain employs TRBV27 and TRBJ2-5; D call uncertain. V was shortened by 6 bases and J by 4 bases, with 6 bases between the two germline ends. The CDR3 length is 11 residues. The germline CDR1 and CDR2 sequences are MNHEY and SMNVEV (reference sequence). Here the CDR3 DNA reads TGTGCCAGCAGCTTAGGAGAGACCCAGTACTTC. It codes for CASSLGETQYF.

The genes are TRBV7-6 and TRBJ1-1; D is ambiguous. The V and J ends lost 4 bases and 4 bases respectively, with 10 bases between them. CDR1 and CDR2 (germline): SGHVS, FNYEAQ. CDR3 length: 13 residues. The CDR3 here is CASSSKVGTEAFF. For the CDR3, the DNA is TGTGCCAGCAGCTCAAAAGTTGGCACTGAAGCTTTCTTT.

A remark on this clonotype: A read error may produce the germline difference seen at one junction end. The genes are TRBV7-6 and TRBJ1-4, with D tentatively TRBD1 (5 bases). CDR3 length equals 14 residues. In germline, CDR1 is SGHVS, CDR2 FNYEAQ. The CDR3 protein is CASSLWEDNEKLYF. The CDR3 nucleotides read TGTGCCAGCAGCTTATGGGAGGACAACGAAAAACTGTATTTT.

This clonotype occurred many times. CDR3 bases: TGCGCCAGCAGCCAAGCTCGGGACACCTACGAGCAGTACTTC. Translated, it gives CASSQARDTYEQYF. The V gene is TRBV4-1, the J gene TRBJ2-7; possible D gene TRBD1, 6 bases. With 1 base removed from V and 2 bases from J, the gap between germline ends came to 9 bases. Germline V gene data show CDR1 as MGHRA and CDR2 as YSYEKL. The CDR3 spans 14 residues.

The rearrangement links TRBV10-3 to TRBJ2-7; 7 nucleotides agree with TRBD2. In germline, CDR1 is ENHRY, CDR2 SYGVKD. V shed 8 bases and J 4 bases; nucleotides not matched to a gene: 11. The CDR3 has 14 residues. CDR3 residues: CAIGEGTGGYEQYF. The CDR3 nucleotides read TGTGCCATCGGGGAGGGGACGGGGGGTTACGAGCAGTACTTC.

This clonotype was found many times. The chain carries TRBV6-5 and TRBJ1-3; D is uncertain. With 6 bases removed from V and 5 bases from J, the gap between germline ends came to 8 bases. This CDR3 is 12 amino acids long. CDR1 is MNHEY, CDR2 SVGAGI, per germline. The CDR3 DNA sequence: TGTGCCAGCAGCCAAGACCGAAACACCATATATTTT. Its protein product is CASSQDRNTIYF.

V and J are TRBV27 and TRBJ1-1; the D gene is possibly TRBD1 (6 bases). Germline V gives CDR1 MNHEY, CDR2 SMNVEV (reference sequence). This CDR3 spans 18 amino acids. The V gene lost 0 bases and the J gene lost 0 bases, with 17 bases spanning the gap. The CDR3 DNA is TGTGCCAGCAGTTTATCTGGGGGCCCGAGAACCATGAACACTGAAGCTTTCTTT. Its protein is CASSLSGGPRTMNTEAFF.

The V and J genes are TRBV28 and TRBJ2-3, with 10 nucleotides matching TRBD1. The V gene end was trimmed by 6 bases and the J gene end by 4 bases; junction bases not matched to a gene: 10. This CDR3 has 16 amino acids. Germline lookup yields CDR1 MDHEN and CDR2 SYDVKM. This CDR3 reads CASRTSGTGDADTQYF. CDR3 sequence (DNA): TGTGCCAGCAGGACCTCCGGGACAGGGGACGCAGATACGCAGTATTTT.